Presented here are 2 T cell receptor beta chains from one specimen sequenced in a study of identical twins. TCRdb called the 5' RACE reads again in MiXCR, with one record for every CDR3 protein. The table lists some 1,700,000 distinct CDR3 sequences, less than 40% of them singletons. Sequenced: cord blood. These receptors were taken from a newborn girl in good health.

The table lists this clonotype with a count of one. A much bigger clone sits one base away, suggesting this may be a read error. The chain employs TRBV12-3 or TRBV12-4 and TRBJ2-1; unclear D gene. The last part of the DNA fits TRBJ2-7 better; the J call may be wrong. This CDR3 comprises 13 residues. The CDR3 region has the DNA TGTGCCAGCAGTTTCGGCCCCTTCGATGAGCAGTACTTC. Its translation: CASSFGPFDEQYF.

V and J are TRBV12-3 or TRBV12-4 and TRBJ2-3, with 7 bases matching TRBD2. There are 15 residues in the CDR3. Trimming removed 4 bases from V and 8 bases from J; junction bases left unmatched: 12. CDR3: CASSWGGGPQATQYF. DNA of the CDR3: TGTGCCAGCAGTTGGGGGGGGGGACCCCAGGCTACGCAGTATTTT.